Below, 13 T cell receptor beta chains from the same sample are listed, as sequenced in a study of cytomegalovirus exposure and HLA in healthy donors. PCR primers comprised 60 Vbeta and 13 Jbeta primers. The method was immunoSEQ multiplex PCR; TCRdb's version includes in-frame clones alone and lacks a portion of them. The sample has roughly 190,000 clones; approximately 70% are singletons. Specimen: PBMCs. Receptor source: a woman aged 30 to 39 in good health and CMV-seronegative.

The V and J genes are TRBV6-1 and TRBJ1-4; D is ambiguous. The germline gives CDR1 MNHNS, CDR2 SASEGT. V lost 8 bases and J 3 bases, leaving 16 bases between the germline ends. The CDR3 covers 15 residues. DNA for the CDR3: TGTGCCAGCCTTTTCAATTCCGGGTCTAATGAAAAACTGTTTTTT. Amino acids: CASLFNSGSNEKLFF.

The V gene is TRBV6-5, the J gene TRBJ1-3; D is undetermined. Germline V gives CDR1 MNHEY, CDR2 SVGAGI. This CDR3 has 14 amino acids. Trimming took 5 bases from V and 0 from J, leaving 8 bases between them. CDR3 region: CASSGLSSGNTIYF. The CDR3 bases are TGTGCCAGCAGTGGACTGAGCTCTGGAAACACCATATATTTT.

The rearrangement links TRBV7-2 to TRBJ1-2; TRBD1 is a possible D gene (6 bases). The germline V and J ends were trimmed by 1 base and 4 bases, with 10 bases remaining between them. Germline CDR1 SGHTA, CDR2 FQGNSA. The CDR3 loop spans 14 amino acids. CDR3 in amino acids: CASSLDRAGYGYTF. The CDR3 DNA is TGTGCCAGCAGCTTAGACAGGGCCGGCTATGGCTACACCTTC.

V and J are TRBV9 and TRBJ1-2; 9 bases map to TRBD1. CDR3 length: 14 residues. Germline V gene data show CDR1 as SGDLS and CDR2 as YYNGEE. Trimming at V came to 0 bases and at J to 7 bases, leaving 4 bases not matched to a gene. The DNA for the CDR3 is TGTGCCAGCAGCGTAGGGACAGGGGTGGCTGGCTACACCTTC. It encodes CASSVGTGVAGYTF.

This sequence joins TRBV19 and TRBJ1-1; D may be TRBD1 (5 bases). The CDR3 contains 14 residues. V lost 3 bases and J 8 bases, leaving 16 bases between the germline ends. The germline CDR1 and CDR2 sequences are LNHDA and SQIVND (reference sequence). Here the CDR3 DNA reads TGTGCCAGTAGTATTGGGCACCCGAACAGGGAAGCTTTCTTT. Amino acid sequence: CASSIGHPNREAFF.

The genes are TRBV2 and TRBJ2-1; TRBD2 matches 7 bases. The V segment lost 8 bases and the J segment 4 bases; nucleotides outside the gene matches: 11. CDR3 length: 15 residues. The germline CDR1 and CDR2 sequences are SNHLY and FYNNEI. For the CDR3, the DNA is TGTGCCAGCCGAGGGAGGGATGGGGGGTACAATGAGCAGTTCTTC. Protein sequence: CASRGRDGGYNEQFF. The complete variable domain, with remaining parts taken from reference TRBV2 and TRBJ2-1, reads EPEVTQTPSHQVTQMGQEVILRCVPISNHLYFYWYRQILGQKVEFLVSFYNNEISEKSEIFDDQFSVERPDGSNFTLKIRSTKLEDSAMYFCASRGRDGGYNEQFFGPGTRLTVL.

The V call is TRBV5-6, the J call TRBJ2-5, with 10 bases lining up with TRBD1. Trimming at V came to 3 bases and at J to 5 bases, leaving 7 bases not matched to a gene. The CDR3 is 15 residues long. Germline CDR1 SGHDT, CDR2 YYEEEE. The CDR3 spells CASSWGQGMWETQYF. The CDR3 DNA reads TGTGCCAGCAGCTGGGGACAGGGGATGTGGGAGACCCAGTACTTC.

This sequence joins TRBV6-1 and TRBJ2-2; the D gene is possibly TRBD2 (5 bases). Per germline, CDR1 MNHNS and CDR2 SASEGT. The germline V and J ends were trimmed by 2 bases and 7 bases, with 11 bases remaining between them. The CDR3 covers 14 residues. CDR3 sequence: CASSERTSYGELFF. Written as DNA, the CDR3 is TGTGCCAGCAGTGAAAGGACTTCTTACGGGGAGCTGTTTTTT.

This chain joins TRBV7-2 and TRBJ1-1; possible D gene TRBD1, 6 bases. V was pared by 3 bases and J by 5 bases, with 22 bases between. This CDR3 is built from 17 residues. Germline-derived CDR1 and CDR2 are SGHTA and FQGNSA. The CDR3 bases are TGTGCCAGCAGCTTCTCAACGGTAAAGGGGGAATGGACTGAAGCTTTCTTT. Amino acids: CASSFSTVKGEWTEAFF.

The CDR3 coding sequence is TGCGCCAGCAGCCAGTTAGCTAGGGAGACCCAGTACTTC. This codes for CASSQLARETQYF. The rearrangement joins TRBV4-3 to TRBJ2-5; D remains unclear. CDR3 size: 13 residues. Germline V CDR1 and CDR2: LGHNA, YSLEER. V dropped 3 bases and J dropped 5 bases, with 10 bases sitting between them.

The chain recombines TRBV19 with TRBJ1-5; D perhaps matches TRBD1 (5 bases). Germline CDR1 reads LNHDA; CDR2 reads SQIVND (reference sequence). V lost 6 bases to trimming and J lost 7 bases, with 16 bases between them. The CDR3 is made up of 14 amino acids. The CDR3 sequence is CASSRQGLNQPQHF. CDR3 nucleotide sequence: TGTGCCAGTAGCCGCCAGGGACTCAACCAGCCCCAGCATTTT. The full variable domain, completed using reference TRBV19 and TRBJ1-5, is DGGITQSPKYLFRKEGQNVTLSCEQNLNHDAMYWYRQDPGQGLRLIYYSQIVNDFQKGDIAEGYSVSREKKESFPLTVTSAQKNPTAFYLCASSRQGLNQPQHFGDGTRLSIL.

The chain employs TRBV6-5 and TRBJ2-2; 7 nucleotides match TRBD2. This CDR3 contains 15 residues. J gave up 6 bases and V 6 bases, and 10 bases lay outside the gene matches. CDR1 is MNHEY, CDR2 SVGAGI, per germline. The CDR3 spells CASRRIGEGPGELFF. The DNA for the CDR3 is TGTGCCAGCAGACGCATCGGGGAGGGACCCGGGGAGCTGTTTTTT.

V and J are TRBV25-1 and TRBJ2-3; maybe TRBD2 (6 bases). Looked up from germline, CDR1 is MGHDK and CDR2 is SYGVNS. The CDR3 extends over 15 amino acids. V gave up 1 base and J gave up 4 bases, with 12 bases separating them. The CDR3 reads CASSELVWGADTQYF. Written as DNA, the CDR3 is TGTGCCAGCAGTGAATTAGTATGGGGGGCAGATACGCAGTATTTT.